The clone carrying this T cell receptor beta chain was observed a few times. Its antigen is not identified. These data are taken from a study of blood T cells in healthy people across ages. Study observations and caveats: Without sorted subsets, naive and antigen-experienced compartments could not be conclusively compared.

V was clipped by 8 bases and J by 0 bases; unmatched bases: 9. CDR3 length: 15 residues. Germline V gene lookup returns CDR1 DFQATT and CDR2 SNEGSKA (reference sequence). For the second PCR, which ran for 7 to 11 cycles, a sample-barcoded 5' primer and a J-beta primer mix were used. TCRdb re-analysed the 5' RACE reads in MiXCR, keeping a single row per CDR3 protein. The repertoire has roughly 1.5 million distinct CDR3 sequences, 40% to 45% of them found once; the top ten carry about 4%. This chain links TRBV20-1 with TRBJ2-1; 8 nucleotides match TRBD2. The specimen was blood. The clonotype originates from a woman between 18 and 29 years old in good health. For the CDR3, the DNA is TGCAGTACTCCCGGGCTAGCGGGCTCCTACAATGAGCAGTTCTTC. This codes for CSTPGLAGSYNEQFF.